This TCR beta chain comes out of a study of shared clonotypes between healthy human individuals. At the level of the study: The people who gave samples were two women and a few men aged 18 to 49. Each donor contributed plates that comprised three CD4 naive, three CD4 memory, two CD8 naive and one CD8 memory.

Here immunoSEQ multiplex PCR was the method, and the copy in TCRdb shows in-frame clones only, minus some. Of fewer than 2.5 million clones in the sample, over 85% were seen once. Germline V gene data show CDR1 as SGHDT and CDR2 as YYEEEE. The CDR3 is made up of 18 amino acids. V shed 0 bases, J shed 0 bases, and the junction held 4 bases outside the gene matches. The specimen was naive CD4+ T cells from PBMCs. As for subset: CD45RA+ positively selected. This receptor was identified in a man aged 18 to 30 in good health. Some clones in this sample may be carry-over from other donors' samples. The chain recombines TRBV5-6 with TRBJ2-1; the match to TRBD2 covers 12 bases. The CDR3 loop is CASSLVLAGGSSYNEQFF. In DNA, the CDR3 is TGTGCCAGCAGCTTGGTACTAGCGGGAGGAAGCTCCTACAATGAGCAGTTCTTC.